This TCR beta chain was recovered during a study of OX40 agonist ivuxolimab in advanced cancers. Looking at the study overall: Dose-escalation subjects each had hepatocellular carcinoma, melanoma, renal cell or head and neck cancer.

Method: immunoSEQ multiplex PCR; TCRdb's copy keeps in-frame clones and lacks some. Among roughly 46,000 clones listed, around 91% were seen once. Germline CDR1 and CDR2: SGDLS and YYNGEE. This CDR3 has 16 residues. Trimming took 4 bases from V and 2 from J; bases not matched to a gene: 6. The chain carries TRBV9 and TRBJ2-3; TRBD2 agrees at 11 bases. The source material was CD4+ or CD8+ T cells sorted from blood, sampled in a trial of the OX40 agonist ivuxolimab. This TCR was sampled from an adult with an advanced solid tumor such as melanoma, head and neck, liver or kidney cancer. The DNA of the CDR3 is TGTGCCAGCAGCCCCCGACTAGCGGGGCCCACAGATACGCAGTATTTT. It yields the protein CASSPRLAGPTDTQYF.